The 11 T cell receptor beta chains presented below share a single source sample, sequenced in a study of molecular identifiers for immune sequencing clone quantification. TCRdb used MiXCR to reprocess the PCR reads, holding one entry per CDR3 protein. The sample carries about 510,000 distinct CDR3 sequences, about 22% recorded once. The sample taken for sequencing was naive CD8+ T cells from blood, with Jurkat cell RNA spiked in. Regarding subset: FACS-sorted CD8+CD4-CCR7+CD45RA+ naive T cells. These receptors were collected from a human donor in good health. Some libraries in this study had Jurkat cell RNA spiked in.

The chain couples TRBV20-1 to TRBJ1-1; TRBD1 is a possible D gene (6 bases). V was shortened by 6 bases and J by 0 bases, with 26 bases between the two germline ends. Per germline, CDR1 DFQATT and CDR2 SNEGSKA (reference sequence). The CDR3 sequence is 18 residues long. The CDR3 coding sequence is TGCAGTGCAGTGGACAGTCGAAACGATATTTACATGAACACTGAAGCTTTCTTT. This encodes CSAVDSRNDIYMNTEAFF.

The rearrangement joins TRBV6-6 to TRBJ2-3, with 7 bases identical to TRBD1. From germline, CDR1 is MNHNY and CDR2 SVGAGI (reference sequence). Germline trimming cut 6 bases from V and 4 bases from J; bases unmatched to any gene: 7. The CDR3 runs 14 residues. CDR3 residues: CASSPTGLADTQYF. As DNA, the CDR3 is TGTGCCAGCAGCCCGACAGGGCTTGCAGATACGCAGTATTTT.

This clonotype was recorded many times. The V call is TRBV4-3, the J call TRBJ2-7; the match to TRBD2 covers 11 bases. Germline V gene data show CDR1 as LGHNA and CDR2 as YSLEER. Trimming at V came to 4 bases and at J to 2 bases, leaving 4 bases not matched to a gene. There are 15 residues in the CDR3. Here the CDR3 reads CASSLHSGGAYEQYF. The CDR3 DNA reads TGCGCCAGCAGCCTCCATAGCGGGGGGGCCTACGAGCAGTACTTC.

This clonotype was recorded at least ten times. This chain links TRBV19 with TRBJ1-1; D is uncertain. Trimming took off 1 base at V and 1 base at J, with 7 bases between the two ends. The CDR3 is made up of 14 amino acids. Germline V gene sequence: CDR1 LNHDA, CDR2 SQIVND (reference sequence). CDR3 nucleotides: TGTGCCAGTAGTATAGGGGGATCGAACACTGAAGCTTTCTTT. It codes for CASSIGGSNTEAFF.

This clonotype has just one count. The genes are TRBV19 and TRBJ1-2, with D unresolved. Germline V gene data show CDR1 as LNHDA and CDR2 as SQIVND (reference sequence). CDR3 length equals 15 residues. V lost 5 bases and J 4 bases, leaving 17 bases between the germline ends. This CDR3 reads CASSLRSDIRYGYTF. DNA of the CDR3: TGTGCCAGTAGTCTACGGTCCGACATCCGCTATGGCTACACCTTC.

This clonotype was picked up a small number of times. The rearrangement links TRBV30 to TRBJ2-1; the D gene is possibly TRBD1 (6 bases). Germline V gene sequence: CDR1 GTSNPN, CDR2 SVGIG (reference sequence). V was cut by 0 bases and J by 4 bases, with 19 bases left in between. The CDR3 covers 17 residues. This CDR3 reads CAWSVALGMGAYNEQFF. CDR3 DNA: TGTGCCTGGAGTGTAGCCCTTGGTATGGGGGCATACAATGAGCAGTTCTTC.

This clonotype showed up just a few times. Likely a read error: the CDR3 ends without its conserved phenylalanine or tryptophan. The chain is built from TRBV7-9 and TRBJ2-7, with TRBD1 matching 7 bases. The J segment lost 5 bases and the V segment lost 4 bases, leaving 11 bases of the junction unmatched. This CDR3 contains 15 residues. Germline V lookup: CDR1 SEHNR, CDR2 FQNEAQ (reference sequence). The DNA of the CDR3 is TGTGCCAGCAGCTCAACAGGGGTTCTCCCTCACGAGCAGTACTCC. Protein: CASSSTGVLPHEQYS.

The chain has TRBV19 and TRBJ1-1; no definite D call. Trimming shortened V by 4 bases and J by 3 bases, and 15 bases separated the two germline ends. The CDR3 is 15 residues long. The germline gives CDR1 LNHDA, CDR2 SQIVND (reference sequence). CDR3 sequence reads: CASSTRTPSDTEAFF. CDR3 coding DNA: TGTGCCAGTAGTACCCGGACTCCATCGGACACTGAAGCTTTCTTT.

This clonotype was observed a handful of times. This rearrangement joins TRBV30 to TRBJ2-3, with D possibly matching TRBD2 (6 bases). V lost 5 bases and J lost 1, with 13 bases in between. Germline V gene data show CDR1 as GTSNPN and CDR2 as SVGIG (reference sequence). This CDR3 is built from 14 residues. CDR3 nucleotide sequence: TGTGCCTGGGGGGGACTGGTGGGCACAGATACGCAGTATTTT. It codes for CAWGGLVGTDTQYF.

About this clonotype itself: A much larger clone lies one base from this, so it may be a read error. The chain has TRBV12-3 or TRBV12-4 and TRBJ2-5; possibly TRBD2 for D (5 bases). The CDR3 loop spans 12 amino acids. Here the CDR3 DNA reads TGTGCCGGCAGCCCCCCCCGGGATACCCAGTACTTC. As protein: CAGSPPRDTQYF.

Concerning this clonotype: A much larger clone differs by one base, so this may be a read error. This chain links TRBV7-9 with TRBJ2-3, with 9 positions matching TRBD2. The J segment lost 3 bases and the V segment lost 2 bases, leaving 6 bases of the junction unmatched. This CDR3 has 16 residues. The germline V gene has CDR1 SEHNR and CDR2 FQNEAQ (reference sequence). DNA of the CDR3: TGTGCCAGCAGCTTATGGGTAGCGGGGGCTACAGATACGCAGTATTTT. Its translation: CASSLWVAGATDTQYF.